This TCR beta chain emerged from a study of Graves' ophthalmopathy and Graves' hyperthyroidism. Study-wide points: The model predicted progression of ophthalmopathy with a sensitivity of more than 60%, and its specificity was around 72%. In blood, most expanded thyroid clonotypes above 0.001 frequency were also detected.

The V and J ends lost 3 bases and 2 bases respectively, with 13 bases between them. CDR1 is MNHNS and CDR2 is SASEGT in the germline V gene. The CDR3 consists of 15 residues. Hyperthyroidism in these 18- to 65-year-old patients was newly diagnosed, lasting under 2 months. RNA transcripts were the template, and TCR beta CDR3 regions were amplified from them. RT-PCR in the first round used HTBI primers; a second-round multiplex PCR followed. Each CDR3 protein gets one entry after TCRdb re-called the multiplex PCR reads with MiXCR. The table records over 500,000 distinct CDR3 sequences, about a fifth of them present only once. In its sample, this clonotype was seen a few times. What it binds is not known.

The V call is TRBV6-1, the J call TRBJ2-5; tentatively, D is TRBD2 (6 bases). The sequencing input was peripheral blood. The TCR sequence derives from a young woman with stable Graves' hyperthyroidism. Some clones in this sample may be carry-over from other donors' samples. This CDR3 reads CASSDMGLTQETQYF. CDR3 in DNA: TGTGCCAGCAGTGACATGGGACTTACACAAGAGACCCAGTACTTC.